The source of this TCR beta chain is a study of beta chain features in type 1 diabetes. Background on the study: No age, gender or cell yield differences were seen between patients and healthy donors.

Reverse transcribing all isolated RNA meant expressed TCRB transcripts were sequenced. Using immunoSEQ multiplex PCR, the repertoire was profiled, and TCRdb retains in-frame clones only, with some absent. The sample contains about 290,000 clones, roughly 8% of which appear only once. A remark on this clone: Its antigen is currently unknown. The sample has other DNA sequences that encode this CDR3 too.

Study-wide findings and caveats: VDJ junctions from type 1 diabetes patients carried fewer insertions and larger deletions.

The authors obtained over 95% purity in all sorted populations. Germline CDR1 reads SGHTA; CDR2 reads FQGNSA. Deletions cut 2 bases from V and 1 base from J, with 5 bases between. CDR3 length equals 13 residues. The sequenced sample consisted of central memory CD4+ T cells from blood. The V call is TRBV7-2, the J call TRBJ1-1; D may be TRBD1 (5 bases). The TCR was taken from a woman under 30 in good health. The CDR3 here is CASSLQGNTEAFF. Here the CDR3 DNA reads TGTGCCAGCAGCTTACAGGGGAACACTGAAGCTTTCTTT.